The clone carrying this TCR beta chain was counted between two and nine times. This specimen comes from a study of blood T cell repertoires in COVID-19. The authors' processing: How many nucleated cells were present was estimated from reference gene primer amplification. Sequencing used immunoSEQ multiplex PCR; TCRdb keeps in-frame clones, though not all of them. V and J calls and clone size are those listed in that table; D and trimming were worked out from the DNA. The sample has some 120,000 clones, less than 75% seen once. From germline, CDR1 is LGHDT and CDR2 YNNKEL (reference sequence). The CDR3 extends over 14 amino acids. Between the trimmed V and J ends, which lost 6 bases and 0 bases, there was a span of 6 bases.

The source material was peripheral blood. This sequence was found in a human donor with acute or convalescent COVID-19. The donor label of this sample is uncertain. The chain uses TRBV3-1 (or the pseudogene TRBV3-2) and TRBJ1-6; D is ambiguous. DNA of the CDR3: TGTGCCAGCAGAGAGAGCTCCTATAATTCACCCCTCCACTTT. Protein sequence: CASRESSYNSPLHF.